Following are 24 T cell receptor beta chains from one sample sequenced in a study of blood T cell repertoires in COVID-19. Method: immunoSEQ multiplex PCR; TCRdb's copy keeps in-frame clones and lacks some. This repertoire shows about 310,000 clones, roughly 90% found once; its top ten account for 8.9%. The sequenced sample consisted of PBMCs or T cells enriched from blood (not recorded which). The receptors were gathered from a woman in her late teens or twenties who had recovered from COVID-19.

The chain employs TRBV19 and TRBJ1-4; D uncertain. This CDR3 contains 16 residues. CDR1 is LNHDA and CDR2 is SQIVND in the germline V gene (reference sequence). The germline V and J ends were trimmed by 4 bases and 0 bases, with 12 bases remaining between them. The CDR3 bases are TGTGCCAGTAGTACTTCTCCAGATACAACTAATGAAAAACTGTTTTTT. Translated: CASSTSPDTTNEKLFF.

This clone has a single count. The chain carries TRBV7-2 and TRBJ2-6; D is ambiguous. This CDR3 is 18 amino acids long. The V end was cut by 3 bases, the J end by 0 bases, with 15 bases between. Germline V lookup: CDR1 SGHTA, CDR2 FQGNSA. The CDR3 DNA is TGTGCCAGCAGCTTTAAAGCATTTTTTCGCTCTGGGGCCAACGTCCTGACTTTC. Protein sequence: CASSFKAFFRSGANVLTF.

The J gene is TRBJ1-3, the V gene TRBV7-2, with 8 bases fitting TRBD1. Trimming removed 5 bases from V and 0 bases from J; junction bases left unmatched: 3. The CDR3 is 15 amino acids. Germline loops: CDR1 SGHTA, CDR2 FQGNSA. CDR3 in DNA: TGTGCCAGCAGCCAGGGGGCTAGCTCTGGAAACACCATATATTTT. Its protein is CASSQGASSGNTIYF.

The CDR3 sequence is CAISVRPLRGANTGELFF. In DNA form, the CDR3 reads TGTGCCATCAGTGTACGTCCCCTCAGGGGCGCGAACACCGGGGAGCTGTTTTTT. The chain uses TRBV10-3 and TRBJ2-2, with a tentative D call TRBD1 (6 bases). There are 18 residues in the CDR3. The V and J ends lost 4 bases and 0 bases respectively, with 18 bases between them. Germline-derived CDR1 and CDR2 are ENHRY and SYGVKD.

V usage is TRBV28 and J usage is TRBJ1-1; 7 bases line up with TRBD1. Germline values: CDR1 MDHEN, CDR2 SYDVKM. The V and J ends lost 5 bases and 1 base, in that order; junction bases with no gene match: 4. The CDR3 runs to 14 residues. In nucleotides, the CDR3 is TGTGCCAGCAGTCTACAGGGGTCGAACACTGAAGCTTTCTTT. Amino acid sequence: CASSLQGSNTEAFF.

The genes are TRBV11-1 and TRBJ2-2; tentatively, D is TRBD1 (6 bases). The ends were cut back, 5 bases at V and 4 bases at J, with 14 bases in the middle. This CDR3 spans 15 amino acids. Germline V CDR1 and CDR2: SGHAT, FQDESV (reference sequence). CDR3 DNA: TGTGCCAGCAGCCAGCGACAGGAACCCACCGGGGAGCTGTTTTTT. Amino acids: CASSQRQEPTGELFF. Full variable domain (remainder filled in from reference TRBV11-1 and TRBJ2-2): EAEVAQSPRYKITEKSQAVAFWCDPISGHATLYWYRQILGQGPELLVQFQDESVVDDSQLPKDRFSAERLKGVDSTLKIQPAELGDSAMYLCASSQRQEPTGELFFGEGSRLTVL.

This sequence joins TRBV19 and TRBJ1-1; D is perhaps TRBD1 (6 bases). V was clipped by 5 bases and J by 1 base, with 11 bases between them. The germline gives CDR1 LNHDA, CDR2 SQIVND (reference sequence). The CDR3 runs 14 residues. The CDR3 DNA follows: TGTGCCAGTAGTCCCCGACAGGAGAACACTGAAGCTTTCTTT. Protein sequence: CASSPRQENTEAFF.

The rearrangement links TRBV28 to TRBJ2-7, with TRBD2 matching over 8 bases. V dropped 2 bases and J dropped 1; count of bases not matched to a gene: 7. This CDR3 has 16 residues. Germline V gene sequence: CDR1 MDHEN, CDR2 SYDVKM. CDR3 coding DNA: TGTGCCAGCAGTTTACTCGTCAGCGGGGGTTCCTACGAGCAGTACTTC. Translating gives CASSLLVSGGSYEQYF.

This clone was detected only once. The CDR3 DNA sequence: TGTGCCAGCAGCCAAGAGAGTAAACTGTTTTTT. It yields the protein CASSQESKLFF. The V gene is TRBV14, the J gene TRBJ1-4; D is unclear. This CDR3 has 11 residues. Germline CDR1 and CDR2: SGHDN and FVKESK. Deletions cut 0 bases from V and 11 bases from J, with 4 bases between.

The V and J genes are TRBV7-2 and TRBJ1-1, with D unclear. Germline loops: CDR1 SGHTA, CDR2 FQGNSA. The germline V and J ends were trimmed by 5 bases and 6 bases, with 13 bases remaining between them. The CDR3 loop spans 13 amino acids. The CDR3 DNA reads TGTGCCAGCAGCCGGTTAAGAGAATCTGAAGCTTTCTTT. Its protein is CASSRLRESEAFF. The whole variable domain, remainder taken from reference TRBV7-2 and TRBJ1-1, is GAGVSQSPSNKVTEKGKDVELRCDPISGHTALYWYRQSLGQGLEFLIYFQGNSAPDKSGLPSDRFSAERTGGSVSTLTIQRTQQEDSAVYLCASSRLRESEAFFGQGTRLTVV.

Only one count was recorded for this clone. V usage is TRBV28 and J usage is TRBJ1-2; 9 bases are a match to TRBD1. CDR1 is MDHEN and CDR2 is SYDVKM in the germline V gene. V gave up 6 bases and J gave up 6 bases; unmatched junction bases: 5. The CDR3 contains 13 residues. This chain's CDR3 is CASRRTGEDGYTF. In DNA form, the CDR3 reads TGTGCCAGCAGAAGGACAGGGGAGGATGGCTACACCTTC.

This chain joins TRBV27 and TRBJ1-6; 7 nucleotides line up with TRBD1. CDR1 and CDR2 (germline): MNHEY, SMNVEV (reference sequence). J was trimmed by 7 bases and V by 6 bases; bases with no gene match: 9. The CDR3 covers 15 residues. The CDR3 loop reads CASSSLGQTNSPLHF. The CDR3 region has the DNA TGTGCCAGCAGCTCCTTGGGACAGACGAATTCACCCCTCCACTTT.

The V call is TRBV28, the J call TRBJ2-4, with 7 bases fitting TRBD1. This CDR3 has 12 residues. CDR1 and CDR2 (germline): MDHEN, SYDVKM. Trimming cost V 7 bases and J 12 bases; bases outside gene matches: 9. The CDR3 sequence is CASNSWRQGQYF. In nucleotides, the CDR3 is TGTGCCAGCAACTCCTGGAGACAGGGTCAGTACTTC.

The chain carries TRBV15 and TRBJ2-7; 11 positions agree with TRBD1. CDR3 length: 16 residues. The V segment lost 0 bases and the J segment 4 bases; nucleotides outside the gene matches: 5. Per germline, CDR1 LNHNV and CDR2 YYDKDF (reference sequence). The CDR3 here is CATSREPGQGVYEQYF. The CDR3 region has the DNA TGTGCCACCAGCAGAGAGCCGGGACAGGGGGTTTACGAGCAGTACTTC. The whole variable domain, filled in from reference TRBV15 and TRBJ2-7, reads DAMVIQNPRYQVTQFGKPVTLSCSQTLNHNVMYWYQQKSSQAPKLLFHYYDKDFNNEADTPDNFQSRRPNTSFCFLDIRSPGLGDTAMYLCATSREPGQGVYEQYFGPGTRLTVT.

V and J are TRBV2 and TRBJ1-6; D possibly corresponds to TRBD1 (5 bases). V was shortened by 6 bases and J by 4 bases, with 22 bases between the two germline ends. This CDR3 has 18 amino acids. Germline V gene data show CDR1 as SNHLY and CDR2 as FYNNEI. The CDR3 is CASSVRGSQIIYNSPLHF. Written as DNA, the CDR3 is TGTGCCAGCAGCGTCCGGGGGAGCCAGATTATTTATAATTCACCCCTCCACTTT. Drawing the rest from reference TRBV2 and TRBJ1-6, the complete variable domain is EPEVTQTPSHQVTQMGQEVILRCVPISNHLYFYWYRQILGQKVEFLVSFYNNEISEKSEIFDDQFSVERPDGSNFTLKIRSTKLEDSAMYFCASSVRGSQIIYNSPLHFGNGTRLTVT.

CDR3 residues: CASSESTGYYGYTF. CDR3 DNA sequence: TGTGCCAGTAGTGAGTCGACAGGGTACTATGGCTACACCTTC. V is TRBV19 and J is TRBJ1-2; 7 bases align to TRBD1. V trimming: 5 bases; J trimming: 3 bases; junction bases outside the gene matches: 6. Germline-derived CDR1 and CDR2 are LNHDA and SQIVND (reference sequence). The CDR3 has 14 amino acids. Full variable domain (outside the CDR3, taken from reference TRBV19 and TRBJ1-2): DGGITQSPKYLFRKEGQNVTLSCEQNLNHDAMYWYRQDPGQGLRLIYYSQIVNDFQKGDIAEGYSVSREKKESFPLTVTSAQKNPTAFYLCASSESTGYYGYTFGSGTRLTVV.

The rearrangement links TRBV19 to TRBJ2-1; 10 bases match TRBD2. This CDR3 has 15 amino acids. CDR1 is LNHDA and CDR2 is SQIVND in the germline V gene (reference sequence). The trim removed 4 bases at V and 4 bases at J, leaving 4 bases unmatched. DNA of the CDR3: TGTGCCAGTAGTAGGGCTAGCGGGGGTTACAATGAGCAGTTCTTC. Translating it yields CASSRASGGYNEQFF.

The genes are TRBV7-2 and TRBJ1-2; a possible D gene is TRBD1 (5 bases). The CDR3 sequence is 13 residues long. CDR1 and CDR2 from the germline V gene are SGHTA and FQGNSA. V was pared by 5 bases and J by 7 bases, with 14 bases between. The CDR3 DNA sequence: TGTGCCAGCAGCCCCCAACAGGATAGTGGCTACACCTTC. Protein product: CASSPQQDSGYTF.

This chain joins TRBV19 and TRBJ2-7, with 9 bases lining up with TRBD1. The trim removed 5 bases at V and 5 bases at J, leaving 7 bases unmatched. This CDR3 contains 14 residues. Germline loops: CDR1 LNHDA, CDR2 SQIVND (reference sequence). This CDR3 reads CASSYRDRANEQYF. The CDR3 DNA follows: TGTGCCAGTAGTTACCGGGACAGGGCGAACGAGCAGTACTTC.

CDR3 sequence (DNA): TGTGCCAGCAGCTTGGTCCAGGGCAATTCACCCCTCCACTTT. Amino acid sequence: CASSLVQGNSPLHF. The chain has TRBV5-6 and TRBJ1-6; possible D gene TRBD1, 5 bases. With 0 bases removed from V and 7 bases from J, the gap between germline ends came to 8 bases. Germline CDR1 and CDR2: SGHDT and YYEEEE. The CDR3 consists of 14 residues.

Only one count was recorded for this clone. This chain links TRBV4-1 with TRBJ2-2; maybe TRBD1 (6 bases). Germline CDR1 reads MGHRA; CDR2 reads YSYEKL. CDR3 length: 17 amino acids. Between the trimmed V and J ends, which lost 1 base and 1 base, there was a span of 13 bases. CDR3 residues: CASSQAVGHMNTGELFF. The CDR3 coding sequence is TGCGCCAGCAGCCAAGCTGTGGGACATATGAACACCGGGGAGCTGTTTTTT.

The chain links TRBV28 to TRBJ1-2; no clear D gene. Germline lookup yields CDR1 MDHEN and CDR2 SYDVKM. This CDR3 has 13 amino acids. Trimming left V 3 bases short and J 8 bases short, with 13 bases between. The chain's CDR3 is CASSFGYPGGYTF. The CDR3 DNA sequence: TGTGCCAGCAGTTTCGGATACCCCGGGGGCTACACCTTC.

This clone came up a few times. The gene calls are TRBV19 and TRBJ2-1; TRBD2 matches at 10 bases. The junction had 6 bases not matched to a gene; V was cut back by 5 bases and J by 5 bases. This CDR3 spans 15 amino acids. From germline, CDR1 is LNHDA and CDR2 SQIVND (reference sequence). The CDR3 region is CASSFRLAGNNEQFF. The CDR3 DNA reads TGTGCCAGTAGTTTCAGACTAGCGGGTAACAATGAGCAGTTCTTC.

The J gene is TRBJ2-5, the V gene TRBV30; tentatively, D is TRBD2 (5 bases). V was shortened by 4 bases and J by 2 bases, with 11 bases between the two germline ends. The CDR3 has 13 residues. Germline loops: CDR1 GTSNPN, CDR2 SVGIG (reference sequence). As DNA, the CDR3 is TGTGCCTGGAATCGGGGTTTACAAGAGACCCAGTACTTC. Encoded protein: CAWNRGLQETQYF.